This T cell receptor beta chain was documented in a study of T-cell reconstitution after alpha-beta-depleted transplantation in children. This clonotype was counted only a few times. The CDR3 is 16 amino acids. V lost 0 bases and J lost 4; bases outside the gene matches: 8. The germline gives CDR1 KGHSH, CDR2 LQKENI. Preparing the TCRbeta library involved the use of unique molecular identifiers. TCRdb re-derived calls from the PCR reads in MiXCR, one entry per CDR3 protein. The data show 100,000 or so distinct CDR3 sequences, 12% seen once. The J gene is TRBJ1-1, the V gene TRBV18; 7 bases align to TRBD1. The clonotype was recovered from a human donor who donated a stem cell graft to a child with inherited bone marrow failure. Here the sequenced sample was PBMCs from the stem cell graft donor, taken from the stem cell graft. The CDR3 region is CASSPPNGQVRTEAFF. The CDR3 DNA follows: TGTGCCAGCTCACCACCTAACGGACAGGTTCGCACTGAAGCTTTCTTT. Full variable domain (missing parts from reference TRBV18 and TRBJ1-1): NAGVMQNPRHLVRRRGQEARLRCSPMKGHSHVYWYRQLPEEGLKFMVYLQKENIIDESGMPKERFSAEFPKEGPSILRIQQVVRGDSAAYFCASSPPNGQVRTEAFFGQGTRLTVV.